The 28 T cell receptor beta chains below were found in one sample sequenced in a study of technical replicates of blood from a handful of donors. This table comes from immunoSEQ multiplex PCR, and its TCRdb copy is limited to in-frame clones, with some not included. The repertoire holds 74,000 or so clones, with around nine tenths as singletons. Sequencing was performed on T cells isolated from PBMCs. The receptor set was obtained from a human donor in good health.

The CDR3 protein is CASSDSLLAEKNTGELFF. In nucleotides, the CDR3 is TGCGCCAGCAGTGACTCTTTACTAGCGGAGAAGAACACCGGGGAGCTGTTTTTT. This chain joins TRBV10-1 and TRBJ2-2; 8 bases are shared with TRBD2. In germline, CDR1 is WNHNN, CDR2 SYGVQD (reference sequence). The CDR3 consists of 18 residues. J gave up 1 base and V 3 bases, and 10 bases lay outside the gene matches.

The chain employs TRBV6-5 and TRBJ2-3; D is undetermined. This CDR3 spans 12 amino acids. Germline V gene sequence: CDR1 MNHEY, CDR2 SVGAGI. V was cut by 7 bases and J by 2 bases, with 7 bases left in between. The CDR3 is CASTSFTDTQYF. The CDR3 bases are TGTGCCAGCACCTCGTTCACAGATACGCAGTATTTT.

V is TRBV30 and J is TRBJ2-1; 9 bases are shared with TRBD1. The CDR3 extends over 15 amino acids. Germline CDR1 GTSNPN, CDR2 SVGIG (reference sequence). V lost 5 bases and J lost 2; bases outside the gene matches: 7. CDR3 sequence reads: CAWGEGTGPYNEQFF. CDR3 coding DNA: TGTGCCTGGGGGGAAGGGACAGGGCCCTACAATGAGCAGTTCTTC.

The chain uses TRBV6-4 and TRBJ1-1, with D maybe TRBD1 (6 bases). Germline assignment: CDR1 MRHNA and CDR2 SNTAGT. Trimming removed 6 bases from V and 0 bases from J, with 11 bases in between. CDR3 length: 14 residues. CDR3 region: CASSAGVMNTEAFF. The CDR3 bases are TGTGCCAGCAGCGCAGGGGTCATGAACACTGAAGCTTTCTTT.

This chain connects TRBV5-1 to TRBJ1-1; D is uncertain. V lost 0 bases to trimming and J lost 5 bases, with 14 bases between them. CDR1 is SGHRS and CDR2 is YFSETQ in the germline V gene. The CDR3 is made up of 15 amino acids. The CDR3 region is CASSLALAQTTEAFF. For the CDR3, the DNA is TGCGCCAGCAGCTTGGCGTTGGCTCAAACGACTGAAGCTTTCTTT.

This chain links TRBV6-1 with TRBJ1-3; D gene ambiguous. The CDR3 length is 14 residues. V was trimmed by 2 bases and J by 3 bases, leaving 8 bases between them. CDR1 is MNHNS and CDR2 is SASEGT in the germline V gene. The CDR3 DNA reads as TGTGCCAGCAGTGAATCGCACGGTGGAAACACCATATATTTT. Translated, it gives CASSESHGGNTIYF.

CDR3 sequence: CASSPRLAGNYEQYF. The CDR3 nucleotides are TGTGCCAGCTCACCCAGACTAGCGGGGAATTACGAGCAGTACTTC. The chain is built from TRBV18 and TRBJ2-7, with 11 bases matching TRBD2. After removal of 3 bases from V and 4 bases from J, the junction contained 5 bases not matched to a gene. Germline values: CDR1 KGHSH, CDR2 LQKENI. The CDR3 sequence is 15 residues long. Drawing the rest from reference TRBV18 and TRBJ2-7, the complete variable domain is NAGVMQNPRHLVRRRGQEARLRCSPMKGHSHVYWYRQLPEEGLKFMVYLQKENIIDESGMPKERFSAEFPKEGPSILRIQQVVRGDSAAYFCASSPRLAGNYEQYFGPGTRLTVT.

V usage is TRBV2 and J usage is TRBJ2-1; 9 nucleotides agree with TRBD2. Germline values: CDR1 SNHLY, CDR2 FYNNEI. V was clipped by 1 base and J by 8 bases; unmatched bases: 12. The CDR3 has 17 amino acids. CDR3: CASSEDMIMTSGDEQFF. In DNA, the CDR3 is TGTGCCAGCAGTGAAGACATGATCATGACTAGCGGCGATGAGCAGTTCTTC.

V and J are TRBV14 and TRBJ1-2, with 9 bases matching TRBD1. The CDR3 consists of 15 residues. CDR1 is SGHDN, CDR2 FVKESK, per germline. V lost 1 base, J lost 6 bases, and 6 bases stayed unmatched. CDR3 in DNA: TGTGCCAGCAGCCAAGCTGGGGACAGGGCTAATGGCTACACCTTC. As protein: CASSQAGDRANGYTF.

The chain carries TRBV19 and TRBJ2-7; D gene ambiguous. From germline, CDR1 is LNHDA and CDR2 SQIVND (reference sequence). Trimming cost V 4 bases and J 6 bases, with 7 bases left between them. The CDR3 has 11 residues. CDR3 DNA sequence: TGTGCCAGTAGTAGTGTCGGCGAGCAGTACTTC. Amino acids: CASSSVGEQYF.

The CDR3 DNA sequence: TGTGCCAGCAGCTCATCGGTGGGAGGAAAAGAGACCCAGTACTTC. Protein: CASSSSVGGKETQYF. The chain combines TRBV6-5 with TRBJ2-5; D might be TRBD2 (6 bases). Germline V gives CDR1 MNHEY, CDR2 SVGAGI. The length of the CDR3 is 15 residues. The V gene lost 6 bases and the J gene lost 3 bases, with 17 bases spanning the gap.

The sample holds a few counts of this clone. The J gene is TRBJ1-1, the V gene TRBV29-1; 7 bases are a match to TRBD1. V gave up 6 bases and J gave up 7 bases; unmatched junction bases: 11. This CDR3 spans 13 amino acids. The germline gives CDR1 SQVTM, CDR2 ANQGSEA. The CDR3 here is CSVPWGDSYEAFF. In DNA, the CDR3 is TGCAGCGTACCCTGGGGGGACAGTTATGAAGCTTTCTTT. The full variable domain, in which reference TRBV29-1 and TRBJ1-1 provide the parts outside the CDR3, is SAVISQKPSRDICQRGTSLTIQCQVDSQVTMMFWYRQQPGQSLTLIATANQGSEATYESGFVIDKFPISRPNLTFSTLTVSNMSPEDSSIYLCSVPWGDSYEAFFGQGTRLTVV.

This chain links TRBV4-1 with TRBJ2-1; no firm D call. Trimming pared 6 bases from V and 0 bases from J, leaving 18 bases between. CDR3 length: 17 amino acids. CDR1 and CDR2 from the germline V gene are MGHRA and YSYEKL. For the CDR3, the DNA is TGCGCCAGCAGTCCTTCCTCCCTTAAACTCTCCTACAATGAGCAGTTCTTC. Translation: CASSPSSLKLSYNEQFF.

V is TRBV2 and J is TRBJ2-2; the match to TRBD2 covers 9 bases. J lost 0 bases, V lost 6 bases, and 2 bases had no gene match. The CDR3 length is 15 residues. CDR1 is SNHLY, CDR2 FYNNEI, per germline. As DNA, the CDR3 is TGTGCCAGCAGGGCTAGCGGGGCGAACACCGGGGAGCTGTTTTTT. This codes for CASRASGANTGELFF.

This sequence joins TRBV7-2 and TRBJ1-4, with 7 nucleotides matching TRBD1. This CDR3 comprises 15 residues. Unmatched junction bases numbered 9, after V lost 6 bases and J lost 5 bases. Germline values: CDR1 SGHTA, CDR2 FQGNSA. The CDR3 nucleotides are TGTGCCAGCAGTTTATGGGACAGACGGAATGAAAAACTGTTTTTT. Translation: CASSLWDRRNEKLFF.

This clone was recorded once. The rearrangement joins TRBV27 to TRBJ2-1; 11 bases are shared with TRBD2. The CDR3 consists of 16 residues. Unmatched junction bases numbered 6, after V lost 4 bases and J lost 4 bases. Germline loops: CDR1 MNHEY, CDR2 SMNVEV (reference sequence). CDR3 in DNA: TGTGCCAGCAGTTCCCGGACTAGCGGGTTATACAATGAGCAGTTCTTC. This gives the protein CASSSRTSGLYNEQFF.

The chain combines TRBV30 with TRBJ1-5; tentatively, D is TRBD1 (5 bases). Trimming cost V 0 bases and J 1 base, with 13 bases left between them. CDR1 and CDR2 from the germline V gene are GTSNPN and SVGIG (reference sequence). The CDR3 consists of 16 residues. CDR3: CAWSVFHRGSNQPQHF. CDR3 nucleotides: TGTGCCTGGAGTGTCTTTCACCGGGGGAGCAATCAGCCCCAGCATTTT.

The chain has TRBV9 and TRBJ2-1; 14 bases are shared with TRBD2. This CDR3 contains 16 residues. Germline lookup yields CDR1 SGDLS and CDR2 YYNGEE. J lost 6 bases, V lost 3 bases, and 5 bases had no gene match. The CDR3 DNA follows: TGTGCCAGCAGCGCCACCGGGACTAGCGGGGGCAATGAGCAGTTCTTC. Translated, it gives CASSATGTSGGNEQFF.

This chain joins TRBV4-1 and TRBJ2-7, with D possibly being TRBD1 (6 bases). Looked up from germline, CDR1 is MGHRA and CDR2 is YSYEKL. Trimming left V 0 bases short and J 3 bases short, with 12 bases between. The CDR3 is 15 residues long. The CDR3 nucleotides are TGCGCCAGCAGCCAAGAGAGGGGGAGATACTACGAGCAGTACTTC. Its protein is CASSQERGRYYEQYF.

The V and J genes are TRBV18 and TRBJ2-1, with D possibly matching TRBD2 (5 bases). The CDR3 has 17 residues. Germline V gene lookup returns CDR1 KGHSH and CDR2 LQKENI. V lost 2 bases, J lost 2 bases, and 16 bases lay in between. CDR3 in amino acids: CASSPSGAFSTYNEQFF. DNA for the CDR3: TGTGCCAGCTCACCAAGCGGAGCCTTCAGTACCTACAATGAGCAGTTCTTC. Filled out from reference TRBV18 and TRBJ2-1, the complete variable domain reads NAGVMQNPRHLVRRRGQEARLRCSPMKGHSHVYWYRQLPEEGLKFMVYLQKENIIDESGMPKERFSAEFPKEGPSILRIQQVVRGDSAAYFCASSPSGAFSTYNEQFFGPGTRLTVL.

V is TRBV7-9 and J is TRBJ2-7; perhaps TRBD1 as D (6 bases). CDR1 is SEHNR, CDR2 FQNEAQ, per germline (reference sequence). CDR3 length equals 12 residues. V was pared by 5 bases and J by 4 bases, with 9 bases between. CDR3 coding DNA: TGTGCCAGCAGCACCGGACAGTACGAGCAGTACTTC. Its translation is CASSTGQYEQYF.

The chain uses TRBV18 and TRBJ1-1, with D perhaps matching TRBD1 (6 bases). Germline V CDR1 and CDR2: KGHSH, LQKENI. The length of the CDR3 is 18 residues. The V gene lost 3 bases and the J gene lost 0 bases, with 20 bases spanning the gap. This CDR3 is CASSPQAGVGSMNTEAFF. CDR3 DNA: TGTGCCAGCTCACCCCAAGCAGGGGTTGGGAGTATGAACACTGAAGCTTTCTTT.

The chain recombines TRBV6-4 with TRBJ1-1; 8 bases agree with TRBD1. V lost 6 bases, J lost 4 bases, and 10 bases stayed unmatched. This CDR3 comprises 15 residues. Germline loops: CDR1 MRHNA, CDR2 SNTAGT. The DNA of the CDR3 is TGTGCCAGCAGCGCCTCACTGGGACAGGCCACTGAAGCTTTCTTT. It translates to CASSASLGQATEAFF.

The chain combines TRBV28 with TRBJ2-7; TRBD1 aligns across 8 bases. The CDR3 loop spans 15 amino acids. The junction had 11 bases not matched to a gene; V was cut back by 5 bases and J by 5 bases. Germline V gene data show CDR1 as MDHEN and CDR2 as SYDVKM. The CDR3 loop is CASSIVQGVNNEQYF. The CDR3 bases are TGTGCCAGCAGTATAGTACAGGGGGTGAATAACGAGCAGTACTTC.

The chain couples TRBV7-2 to TRBJ2-7; 12 bases align to TRBD2. J gave up 2 bases and V 5 bases, and 10 bases lay outside the gene matches. The CDR3 loop spans 17 amino acids. Per germline, CDR1 SGHTA and CDR2 FQGNSA. Here the CDR3 DNA reads TGTGCCAGCAGCCTATACCTAGCGGGAGGGCCTCCCTACGAGCAGTACTTC. Protein sequence: CASSLYLAGGPPYEQYF.

J is TRBJ2-3 and V is TRBV4-2; 8 bases align to TRBD2. The CDR3 consists of 16 residues. The trim removed 8 bases at V and 0 bases at J, leaving 10 bases unmatched. Germline loops: CDR1 LGHNA, CDR2 YNFKEQ. CDR3 region: CASGSAGEPSTDTQYF. In nucleotides, the CDR3 is TGTGCCAGCGGATCAGCGGGGGAACCTAGCACAGATACGCAGTATTTT.

Only one count was recorded for this clone. The V call is TRBV4-1, the J call TRBJ2-5, with D possibly TRBD2 on 6 matching bases. The CDR3 has 16 amino acids. Germline-derived CDR1 and CDR2 are MGHRA and YSYEKL. Trimming took 7 bases from V and 1 from J, leaving 19 bases between them. The CDR3 is CASIVRPKRAQETQYF. CDR3 sequence (DNA): TGCGCCAGCATCGTTCGGCCGAAGCGGGCCCAAGAGACCCAGTACTTC.

The chain employs TRBV6-1 and TRBJ1-2, with D possibly being TRBD1 (5 bases). Germline V gene lookup returns CDR1 MNHNS and CDR2 SASEGT. The CDR3 is 13 amino acids. With 1 base removed from V and 8 bases from J, the gap between germline ends came to 11 bases. The CDR3 nucleotides are TGTGCCAGCAGTGAAGTAGGGGCAGGGGGCTACACCTTC. This gives the protein CASSEVGAGGYTF.